The subject of this entry is one TCR beta chain. Its specific antigen is unknown. This record belongs to a study of T cells expressing NK-cell markers (TCRdb year 2020). Background on the whole study: Three sorted T-cell subsets (CD3+CD56+NKG2C+, CD3+CD56+NKG2C- and CD3+CD56-NKG2C+) from several donors had their TCR beta-chain repertoires profiled. Among the eight sequenced donors, seven were HCMV-seropositive and one was HCMV-seronegative. All eight donors whose samples were sequenced were randomly selected healthy volunteers, three of them men and five women. Illumina HiSeq 2000/2500, MiSeq or NextSeq was used to sequence libraries as 2 x 150 bp reads. What the authors observed across the whole study: Those dominant clonotypes were again the most abundant among CD3+CD56-NKG2C+ cells in several donors, at about 28.3-60.1%. For about 6 donors, the dominant CD3+CD56+NKG2C+ clonotypes were among the top 10 CD8+ clonotypes and accounted for about 1.0-7.5% of CD8+ T cells. Whether the expanded NKG2C-expressing T cell clones were specific for HCMV antigens was left unclear.

This sample was sequenced with an Illumina HiSeq 2000. TCR beta cDNA libraries were prepared using 5'RACE template switching, which introduced a universal primer site and unique molecular identifiers. cDNA synthesis was primed from the TCR beta constant segment, followed by two successive PCR amplification steps. The paper's processing steps were these. Reads were demultiplexed and grouped by UMI with MIGEC, and clonotypes were assembled and quantified with MiTCR. To exclude erroneous sequences, only TCR cDNA sequences supported by at least two reads were retained. The tcR package was used for downstream repertoire analysis, and clonotypes were matched between fractions using CDR3 nucleotide sequence together with V segment. VDJmatch was used to annotate antigen specificity against VDJdb, with one amino acid substitution allowed in CDR3. TCRdb reprocessed the reads, and each CDR3 protein sequence is entered once, without DNA. TCRdb, not the authors, supplied the V and J calls. This sample's table carries 250,000 to 300,000 distinct CDR3 sequences. The ten largest account for about 4% of the sample.

HCMV-specific IgG was detected in serum with a commercial ELISA kit to determine HCMV serostatus. Peripheral blood mononuclear cells were isolated from blood by Ficoll density gradient centrifugation. In the germline V gene, CDR1 corresponds to SGHRS and CDR2 to YFSETQ. Counted from cysteine to phenylalanine, this CDR3 has 14 amino acids. Only the protein is available. The chain uses TRBV5-1 and TRBJ2-7; the TCRdb call, TRBD2, lacks DNA for checking. The receptor was derived from a woman aged 18 to 75 in good health. Sequenced: blood T cells: a sorted CD56 or NKG2C T cell subset, CD4+ or CD8+ T cells, or bulk PBMC T cells (not recorded which). For the CDR3, the sequence is CASRLAGVPDEQYF.